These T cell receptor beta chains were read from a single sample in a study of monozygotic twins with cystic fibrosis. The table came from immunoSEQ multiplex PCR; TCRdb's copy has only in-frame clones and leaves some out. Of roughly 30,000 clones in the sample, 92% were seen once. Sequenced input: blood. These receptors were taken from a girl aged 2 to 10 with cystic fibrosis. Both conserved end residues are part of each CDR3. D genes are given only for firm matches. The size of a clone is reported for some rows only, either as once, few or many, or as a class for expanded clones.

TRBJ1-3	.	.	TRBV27	CASSPGTHSFSGNTIYF	TGTGCCAGCAGTCCAGGGACTCATAGTTTCTCTGGAAACACCATATATTTT
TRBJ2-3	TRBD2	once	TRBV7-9	CASDLREGLDTQYF	TGTGCCAGCGACTTGCGGGAGGGACTAGATACGCAGTATTTT
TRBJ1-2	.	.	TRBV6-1	CAIKTGTNYGYTF	TGTGCCATCAAGACAGGTACTAACTATGGCTACACCTTC
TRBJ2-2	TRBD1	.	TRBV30	CAWSVPGQGFDTGELFF	TGTGCCTGGAGTGTACCGGGACAGGGGTTCGACACCGGGGAGCTGTTTTTT
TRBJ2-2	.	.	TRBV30	CAYWQGRYTGELFF	TGTGCCTACTGGCAGGGACGATACACCGGGGAGCTGTTTTTT
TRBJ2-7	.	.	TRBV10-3	CAISEFGRFSSAYEQYF	TGTGCCATCAGTGAATTCGGTCGGTTTTCCTCGGCCTACGAGCAGTACTTC
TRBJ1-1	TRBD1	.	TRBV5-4	CASSPGGQGASTEAFF	TGTGCCAGCAGCCCGGGGGGGCAGGGGGCTTCCACTGAAGCTTTCTTT
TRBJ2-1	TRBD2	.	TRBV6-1	CASSAGTSGHNEQFF	TGTGCCAGCAGTGCAGGGACTAGCGGACACAATGAGCAGTTCTTC
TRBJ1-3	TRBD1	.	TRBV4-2	CASSQGQSSGNTIYF	TGTGCCAGCAGCCAGGGACAGAGCTCTGGAAACACCATATATTTT
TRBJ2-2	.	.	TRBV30	CAWSVEYSNTGELFF	TGTGCCTGGAGTGTTGAATACTCGAACACCGGGGAGCTGTTTTTT
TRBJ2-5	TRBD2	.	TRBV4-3	CASSQGTRETQYF	TGCGCCAGCAGCCAGGGGACTAGGGAGACCCAGTACTTC